The text below deals with one T cell receptor beta chain. What it recognizes is unknown. This entry comes from a study of cytotoxic CD8 clonotypes in ibrutinib-treated CLL. Overall study: The subjects consisted of about a dozen relapsed/refractory and approximately 15 treatment-naive individuals, with some 18 IGHV unmutated.

Overall study findings and caveats: Timing of sampling differed between sustained-remission and progressing patients. Clonality correlated strongly with circulating CD8+ T cells and exceeded age-matched healthy donors at baseline.

CDR1 MGHDK and CDR2 SYGVNS come from the germline V gene. The CDR3 is made up of 15 amino acids. V was shortened by 4 bases and J by 4 bases, with 16 bases between the two germline ends. The intended depth for sequencing was 1 in 200,000 to 1 in 1 million T cells. Sequencing was performed with immunoSEQ multiplex PCR; in TCRdb, only in-frame clones are kept and a portion is missing. The table shows about 300,000 clones, with around 69% occurring only once. The material sequenced was PBMCs, taken at disease progression, from a patient treated with ibrutinib. The clonotype was recovered from a human donor with chronic lymphocytic leukemia. V usage is TRBV25-1 and J usage is TRBJ1-1, with D perhaps TRBD1 (5 bases). The DNA of the CDR3 is TGTGCCAGCAGTGGAGGCGGGACCCTGGTCACTGAAGCTTTCTTT. Encoded protein: CASSGGGTLVTEAFF.